Given below is one TCR beta chain in context. Germline CDR1 SNHLY, CDR2 FYNNEI. The CDR3 extends over 17 amino acids. Trimming stripped 6 bases from V and 1 base from J, with 16 bases between. The data were obtained in a study of T cell changes during pregnancy in multiple sclerosis. Clones were read by immunoSEQ multiplex PCR, and TCRdb kept only the in-frame ones, dropping some. The data contain about 40,000 clones, 94% of them singletons. The chain links TRBV2 to TRBJ2-6; D is unclear. This sequence was found in a female donor with multiple sclerosis, enrolled in a pregnancy study. Here the sequenced sample was CD4+ T cells from peripheral blood mononuclear cells, taken after pregnancy. The CDR3 reads CASSETRGSSGANVLTF. The CDR3 region has the DNA TGTGCCAGCAGCGAAACCAGAGGCAGTTCTGGGGCCAACGTCCTGACTTTC.